This TCR beta chain derives from a study of T-cell memory formation after mild COVID-19. Study as a whole: Clustering of TCRs was largely donor specific. Whole-study results and caveats: For second-wave clones that peaked at day 37, SARS-CoV-2 specificity went unverified. There was a balanced CD4/CD8 profile in clones contracting day 15 to 85, and later expanders leaned CD4+. Pre-infection memory contained some responding clones, which suggested that cross-reactive memory had joined.

CDR3 length: 17 residues. V was pared by 10 bases and J by 4 bases, with 18 bases of the junction left unmatched. Comments on this clonotype: The antigen remains undetermined.

MiXCR was run by TCRdb on the 5' RACE reads, yielding one entry per CDR3 protein. The sample lists approximately 350,000 distinct CDR3 sequences, 25% to 30% occurring once. The sequenced material came from PBMCs or a T cell subset sorted from them (not recorded which). The rearrangement joins TRBV12-3 or TRBV12-4 to TRBJ1-2; 10 nucleotides agree with TRBD1. This sequence originates from an adult woman who had mild COVID-19 (a few samples of this study predate the infection). Cell type and time point are not known. The CDR3 DNA reads as TGTGCCACATCGAGGGGAGAGGGACAGGGGTGGATCTATGGCTACACCTTC. The encoded protein is CATSRGEGQGWIYGYTF.